This is a list of T cell receptor beta chains from one sample in a study of cytomegalovirus exposure and HLA in healthy donors. Using immunoSEQ multiplex PCR, the repertoire was profiled, and TCRdb retains in-frame clones only, with some absent. The sample consists of 60,000 to 75,000 clones, 85% of them appearing once. The specimen sequenced was PBMCs. The receptor set was obtained from a female donor in good health and CMV-seronegative. Both conserved end residues are part of each CDR3. D genes are given only for firm matches. Clone sizes are given selectively: once, few, many, or a class where the clone is expanded.

D gene: TRBD2
clone size: .
J gene: TRBJ2-3
V gene: TRBV9
CDR3 protein: CASSVLRGGGTDTQYF
CDR3 DNA: TGTGCCAGCAGCGTACTTCGGGGGGGCGGCACAGATACGCAGTATTTT

D gene: .
clone size: .
J gene: TRBJ2-1
V gene: TRBV11-2
CDR3 protein: CASSLDPANSYNEQFF
CDR3 DNA: TGTGCCAGCAGCTTAGATCCAGCGAACTCCTACAATGAGCAGTTCTTC

D gene: TRBD1
clone size: .
J gene: TRBJ2-7
V gene: TRBV29-1
CDR3 protein: CSVLTGTDYEQYF
CDR3 DNA: TGCAGCGTGCTCACCGGGACAGACTACGAGCAGTACTTC

D gene: .
clone size: .
J gene: TRBJ2-7
V gene: TRBV27
CDR3 protein: CASSFSDSTYEQYF
CDR3 DNA: TGTGCCAGCAGTTTCTCCGACAGTACCTACGAGCAGTACTTC

D gene: TRBD1
clone size: .
J gene: TRBJ1-2
V gene: TRBV7-9
CDR3 protein: CASSLDGVGTGDGYTF
CDR3 DNA: TGTGCCAGCAGCTTAGACGGGGTTGGGACAGGGGATGGCTACACCTTC

D gene: .
clone size: .
J gene: TRBJ2-3
V gene: TRBV5-8
CDR3 protein: CASSLTFTQYF
CDR3 DNA: TGTGCCAGCAGCTTGACTTTTACGCAGTATTTT

D gene: TRBD1
clone size: .
J gene: TRBJ2-5
V gene: TRBV28
CDR3 protein: CASSPQADRVFETQYF
CDR3 DNA: TGTGCCAGCAGTCCCCAGGCCGACAGGGTATTTGAGACCCAGTACTTC

D gene: .
clone size: .
J gene: TRBJ2-3
V gene: TRBV27
CDR3 protein: CASRTIVGSSTDTQYF
CDR3 DNA: TGTGCCAGCAGAACCATCGTGGGGAGTAGCACAGATACGCAGTATTTT

D gene: TRBD1
clone size: .
J gene: TRBJ2-5
V gene: TRBV5-1
CDR3 protein: CASIPGTAQETQYF
CDR3 DNA: TGCGCCAGCATTCCCGGGACAGCCCAAGAGACCCAGTACTTC

D gene: TRBD1
clone size: few
J gene: TRBJ1-1
V gene: TRBV19
CDR3 protein: CASRDNRGHTEAFF
CDR3 DNA: TGTGCCAGTAGGGATAACAGGGGCCACACTGAAGCTTTCTTT

D gene: TRBD1
clone size: .
J gene: TRBJ2-1
V gene: TRBV10-3
CDR3 protein: CAISELRGRRSAGDEQFF
CDR3 DNA: TGTGCCATCAGTGAGCTCAGGGGGCGAAGAAGTGCGGGCGATGAGCAGTTCTTC

D gene: TRBD1
clone size: .
J gene: TRBJ2-1
V gene: TRBV9
CDR3 protein: CASSARTGNNEQFF
CDR3 DNA: TGTGCCAGCAGCGCTAGGACAGGAAACAATGAGCAGTTCTTC

D gene: .
clone size: .
J gene: TRBJ1-2
V gene: TRBV11-2
CDR3 protein: CASSLVTNYGYTF
CDR3 DNA: TGTGCCAGCAGCTTAGTCACTAACTATGGCTACACCTTC

D gene: .
clone size: .
J gene: TRBJ2-7
V gene: TRBV6-6
CDR3 protein: CASSYGEAYEQYF
CDR3 DNA: TGTGCCAGCAGTTACGGGGAGGCCTACGAGCAGTACTTC

D gene: TRBD2
clone size: few
J gene: TRBJ2-7
V gene: TRBV2
CDR3 protein: CASSELLLAGATYEQYF
CDR3 DNA: TGTGCCAGCAGTGAGTTACTACTAGCGGGAGCCACCTACGAGCAGTACTTC

D gene: TRBD1
clone size: once
J gene: TRBJ1-2
V gene: TRBV27
CDR3 protein: CASSSPGQGRYGYTF
CDR3 DNA: TGTGCCAGCAGTTCACCGGGACAGGGGCGCTATGGCTACACCTTC

D gene: TRBD1
clone size: .
J gene: TRBJ2-2
V gene: TRBV7-2
CDR3 protein: CASSLEGGTGTGELFF
CDR3 DNA: TGTGCCAGCAGCTTAGAGGGCGGGACAGGGACCGGGGAGCTGTTTTTT

D gene: .
clone size: few
J gene: TRBJ2-2
V gene: TRBV27
CDR3 protein: CASTPRFLHANTGELFF
CDR3 DNA: TGTGCCAGCACCCCCAGATTCTTACATGCGAACACCGGGGAGCTGTTTTTT

D gene: TRBD1
clone size: .
J gene: TRBJ1-1
V gene: TRBV6-5
CDR3 protein: CASSGQVGQGAFF
CDR3 DNA: TGTGCCAGCAGTGGACAGGTTGGCCAAGGAGCTTTCTTT

D gene: .
clone size: .
J gene: TRBJ2-7
V gene: TRBV4-2
CDR3 protein: CASSQDEKAGRTPQYF
CDR3 DNA: TGTGCCAGCAGCCAAGATGAAAAGGCAGGCCGAACCCCCCAGTACTTC

D gene: TRBD2
clone size: .
J gene: TRBJ2-5
V gene: TRBV9
CDR3 protein: CASSVSGGGTQETQYF
CDR3 DNA: TGTGCCAGCAGCGTAAGTGGCGGGGGGACCCAAGAGACCCAGTACTTC

D gene: TRBD2
clone size: .
J gene: TRBJ2-6
V gene: TRBV10-3
CDR3 protein: CANSGSSGANVLTF
CDR3 DNA: TGTGCCAATAGCGGGTCATCTGGGGCCAACGTCCTGACTTTC

D gene: TRBD2
clone size: .
J gene: TRBJ2-3
V gene: TRBV9
CDR3 protein: CASSEASGGADTQYF
CDR3 DNA: TGTGCCAGCAGCGAGGCTAGCGGGGGGGCAGATACGCAGTATTTT

D gene: TRBD1
clone size: .
J gene: TRBJ2-7
V gene: TRBV4-3
CDR3 protein: CASSQGPGQSYEQYF
CDR3 DNA: TGCGCCAGCAGCCAAGGACCGGGACAGTCCTACGAGCAGTACTTC

D gene: .
clone size: .
J gene: TRBJ2-1
V gene: TRBV7-3
CDR3 protein: CASSLIGTYRTSYNEQFF
CDR3 DNA: TGTGCCAGCAGCTTAATCGGAACTTACAGAACTTCCTACAATGAGCAGTTCTTC

D gene: TRBD2
clone size: .
J gene: TRBJ2-1
V gene: TRBV9
CDR3 protein: CASSHGLAGSLEQFF
CDR3 DNA: TGTGCCAGCAGCCACGGACTAGCGGGATCGCTTGAGCAGTTCTTC

D gene: .
clone size: .
J gene: TRBJ1-1
V gene: TRBV7-6
CDR3 protein: CASSTWQGTEAFF
CDR3 DNA: TGTGCCAGCAGCACATGGCAGGGCACTGAAGCTTTCTTT

D gene: TRBD1
clone size: .
J gene: TRBJ2-1
V gene: TRBV7-9
CDR3 protein: CASSGRTGGLNEQFF
CDR3 DNA: TGTGCCAGCAGCGGCAGGACAGGGGGCCTGAATGAGCAGTTCTTC

D gene: TRBD1
clone size: .
J gene: TRBJ2-7
V gene: TRBV16
CDR3 protein: CASSHRTGYEQYF
CDR3 DNA: TGTGCCAGCAGCCATCGGACAGGCTACGAGCAGTACTTC

D gene: .
clone size: .
J gene: TRBJ2-2
V gene: TRBV6-1
CDR3 protein: CASSLDSHTGELFF
CDR3 DNA: TGTGCCAGCAGCCTGGACAGTCACACCGGGGAGCTGTTTTTT

D gene: .
clone size: .
J gene: TRBJ2-1
V gene: TRBV11-3
CDR3 protein: CASSLDGRSYNEQFF
CDR3 DNA: TGTGCCAGCAGCTTAGACGGGAGATCCTACAATGAGCAGTTCTTC

D gene: TRBD1
clone size: once
J gene: TRBJ2-2
V gene: TRBV7-2
CDR3 protein: CASSRERDRVGGELFF
CDR3 DNA: TGTGCCAGCAGCAGAGAACGGGACAGGGTGGGCGGGGAGCTGTTTTTT

D gene: .
clone size: .
J gene: TRBJ1-2
V gene: TRBV6-1
CDR3 protein: CASSEESSGGYTF
CDR3 DNA: TGTGCCAGCAGTGAAGAGTCCTCCGGTGGCTACACCTTC

D gene: .
clone size: .
J gene: TRBJ1-1
V gene: TRBV5-8
CDR3 protein: CASSLGWAGGAFF
CDR3 DNA: TGTGCCAGCAGCTTGGGGTGGGCCGGCGGGGCTTTCTTT

D gene: TRBD1
clone size: .
J gene: TRBJ2-7
V gene: TRBV7-9
CDR3 protein: CASSANRGREQYF
CDR3 DNA: TGTGCCAGCAGCGCTAACAGGGGGAGAGAGCAGTACTTC

D gene: .
clone size: .
J gene: TRBJ2-6
V gene: TRBV30
CDR3 protein: CASFWGLRSGANVLTF
CDR3 DNA: TGTGCCTCTTTCTGGGGACTCCGCTCTGGGGCCAACGTCCTGACTTTC

D gene: TRBD1
clone size: .
J gene: TRBJ1-2
V gene: TRBV5-5
CDR3 protein: CASSPGTGGAYGYTF
CDR3 DNA: TGTGCCAGCAGCCCCGGGACAGGGGGAGCCTATGGCTACACCTTC

D gene: TRBD1
clone size: .
J gene: TRBJ2-7
V gene: TRBV28
CDR3 protein: CASTRGGSYEQYF
CDR3 DNA: TGTGCCAGCACCCGAGGGGGCAGCTACGAGCAGTACTTC

D gene: TRBD1
clone size: .
J gene: TRBJ2-5
V gene: TRBV27
CDR3 protein: CASRRQGAGETQYF
CDR3 DNA: TGTGCCAGCAGAAGACAGGGGGCAGGGGAGACCCAGTACTTC

D gene: .
clone size: .
J gene: TRBJ1-2
V gene: TRBV5-8
CDR3 protein: CASSFGDRTYGYTF
CDR3 DNA: TGTGCCAGCAGCTTTGGTGACAGAACTTATGGCTACACCTTC

D gene: TRBD2
clone size: .
J gene: TRBJ2-3
V gene: TRBV13
CDR3 protein: CASSLALYRRGGSDTQYF
CDR3 DNA: TGTGCCAGCAGCTTAGCATTATATAGGCGGGGGGGGTCAGATACGCAGTATTTT

D gene: .
clone size: .
J gene: TRBJ1-2
V gene: TRBV2
CDR3 protein: CASSSDSFNYGYTF
CDR3 DNA: TGTGCCAGCAGTTCCGACAGCTTTAACTATGGCTACACCTTC

D gene: TRBD2
clone size: once
J gene: TRBJ2-7
V gene: TRBV18
CDR3 protein: CASSLTAPSGTYEQYF
CDR3 DNA: TGTGCCAGCTCACTCACTGCCCCTAGCGGGACCTACGAGCAGTACTTC

D gene: TRBD1
clone size: .
J gene: TRBJ1-4
V gene: TRBV5-1
CDR3 protein: CASSDTGQLINEKLSF
CDR3 DNA: TGCGCCAGCAGCGACACGGGACAGCTTATTAATGAAAAACTGTCTTTT

D gene: TRBD1
clone size: .
J gene: TRBJ2-7
V gene: TRBV10-3
CDR3 protein: CAIGGTGLGGEQYF
CDR3 DNA: TGTGCCATCGGCGGGACAGGGCTCGGCGGCGAGCAGTACTTC

D gene: .
clone size: once
J gene: TRBJ1-2
V gene: TRBV18
CDR3 protein: CASSPKIGGPYWGYTF
CDR3 DNA: TGTGCCAGCTCACCAAAGATCGGGGGGCCCTATTGGGGCTACACCTTC

D gene: .
clone size: once
J gene: TRBJ1-3
V gene: TRBV18
CDR3 protein: CASSAGLSGNTIYF
CDR3 DNA: TGTGCCAGCTCAGCAGGGCTTTCCGGAAACACCATATATTTT

D gene: .
clone size: .
J gene: TRBJ2-7
V gene: TRBV2
CDR3 protein: CARRGGGRGTYEQYF
CDR3 DNA: TGTGCCAGACGAGGGGGGGGTAGGGGGACCTACGAGCAGTACTTC

D gene: .
clone size: .
J gene: TRBJ2-1
V gene: TRBV5-1
CDR3 protein: CASSLWGGPYNEQFF
CDR3 DNA: TGCGCCAGCAGCTTATGGGGGGGCCCCTACAATGAGCAGTTCTTC

D gene: .
clone size: .
J gene: TRBJ2-7
V gene: TRBV28
CDR3 protein: CASRESTGLGQYF
CDR3 DNA: TGTGCCAGCAGGGAATCCACAGGGTTAGGGCAGTACTTC

D gene: .
clone size: .
J gene: TRBJ2-7
V gene: TRBV10-3
CDR3 protein: CAITDSSYEQYF
CDR3 DNA: TGTGCCATTACAGATTCCTCCTACGAGCAGTACTTC

D gene: TRBD2
clone size: .
J gene: TRBJ2-1
V gene: TRBV18
CDR3 protein: CASSPPSGRQNEQFF
CDR3 DNA: TGTGCCAGCTCACCACCTAGCGGGAGGCAGAATGAGCAGTTCTTC

D gene: TRBD1
clone size: .
J gene: TRBJ1-5
V gene: TRBV6-5
CDR3 protein: CASSYSTGGDQPQHF
CDR3 DNA: TGTGCCAGCAGTTACTCGACAGGGGGGGATCAGCCCCAGCATTTC